These 15 T cell receptor beta chains share one sample of origin, sequenced in a study of blood T cell repertoires in COVID-19. This table comes from immunoSEQ multiplex PCR, and its TCRdb copy is limited to in-frame clones, with some not included. The table lists about 170,000 clones, roughly four fifths of them singletons. Sequenced sample: peripheral blood. The receptors derive from a woman of 80 years or more with COVID-19, enrolled during active disease.

V usage is TRBV3-1 (or the pseudogene TRBV3-2) and J usage is TRBJ1-3; D may be TRBD1 (5 bases). The germline V gene has CDR1 LGHDT and CDR2 YNNKEL (reference sequence). There are 21 residues in the CDR3. V was trimmed by 2 bases and J by 0 bases, leaving 26 bases between them. CDR3 in amino acids: CASSQPPVCRDQRSSGNTIYF. In DNA, the CDR3 is TGTGCCAGCAGCCAACCCCCTGTGTGCAGGGATCAACGGAGCTCTGGAAACACCATATATTTT.

The genes are TRBV20-1 and TRBJ2-1, with TRBD2 matching over 7 bases. V lost 5 bases, J lost 5 bases, and 15 bases stayed unmatched. CDR1 is DFQATT, CDR2 SNEGSKA, per germline (reference sequence). The CDR3 extends over 16 amino acids. Here the CDR3 DNA reads TGCAGTGCTGGTGCGATGACTAGCTTTGGGCACAATGAGCAGTTCTTC. Its translation: CSAGAMTSFGHNEQFF.

The chain combines TRBV7-6 with TRBJ1-2, with D possibly matching TRBD1 (6 bases). V was pared by 5 bases and J by 4 bases, with 17 bases between. Germline assignment: CDR1 SGHVS and CDR2 FNYEAQ. The CDR3 length is 15 residues. This CDR3 is CASSPRSGGSYGYTF. CDR3 sequence (DNA): TGTGCCAGCAGCCCCCGGTCGGGGGGCAGCTATGGCTACACCTTC. Full variable domain (rest looked up from reference TRBV7-6 and TRBJ1-2): GAGVSQSPRYKVTKRGQDVALRCDPISGHVSLYWYRQALGQGPEFLTYFNYEAQQDKSGLPNDRFSAERPEGSISTLTIQRTEQRDSAMYRCASSPRSGGSYGYTFGSGTRLTVV.

The V and J genes are TRBV6-5 and TRBJ1-2, with a possible D match to TRBD1 (6 bases). Trimming stripped 5 bases from V and 4 bases from J, with 14 bases between. The CDR3 consists of 14 residues. Looked up from germline, CDR1 is MNHEY and CDR2 is SVGAGI. CDR3 nucleotide sequence: TGTGCCAGCAGTCAACAGGGAGAGGTCTATGGCTACACCTTC. Translation: CASSQQGEVYGYTF.

On this clone itself: Other DNA variants within this sample encode the same CDR3. This chain connects TRBV9 to TRBJ1-5, with D maybe TRBD1 (6 bases). CDR1 is SGDLS, CDR2 YYNGEE, per germline. There are 15 residues in the CDR3. Trimming cost V 0 bases and J 0 bases, with 7 bases left between them. CDR3 region: CASSVEGVSNQPQHF. The CDR3, as DNA: TGTGCCAGCAGCGTAGAGGGGGTTAGCAATCAGCCCCAGCATTTT.

In its sample, this clone was seen once. The chain is built from TRBV30 and TRBJ2-3; D remains unclear. The V end lost 3 bases, the J end lost 3 bases, and 7 bases lay between the germline ends. The CDR3 runs 12 residues. Looked up from germline, CDR1 is GTSNPN and CDR2 is SVGIG (reference sequence). The CDR3 loop reads CAWSDNTDTQYF. The CDR3 bases are TGTGCCTGGAGCGACAATACAGATACGCAGTATTTT.

The gene calls are TRBV6-5 and TRBJ2-3; 11 bases match TRBD2. Germline CDR1 is MNHEY and CDR2 is SVGAGI. J was trimmed by 2 bases and V by 7 bases; bases with no gene match: 5. This CDR3 contains 15 residues. In DNA form, the CDR3 reads TGTGCCAGCACGGCTAGCGGGGGGTTCACAGATACGCAGTATTTT. The encoded protein is CASTASGGFTDTQYF.

V usage is TRBV5-4 and J usage is TRBJ2-1; D not resolved. Per germline, CDR1 SGHNT and CDR2 YYREEE (reference sequence). The V and J ends lost 2 bases and 9 bases respectively, with 9 bases between them. This CDR3 is 12 amino acids long. The CDR3 DNA sequence: TGTGCCAGCAGCTTCTACCCGGGTGAGCAGTTCTTC. This codes for CASSFYPGEQFF.

CDR3 bases: TGTGCCAGCACCCTCCGGGGAGGGGATGAGACCCAGTACTTC. Amino acid sequence: CASTLRGGDETQYF. V is TRBV2 and J is TRBJ2-5, with 7 bases matching TRBD2. The CDR3 consists of 14 residues. Per the germline V gene, CDR1 is SNHLY and CDR2 is FYNNEI. V was clipped by 7 bases and J by 5 bases; unmatched bases: 10. The complete variable domain, with remaining parts taken from reference TRBV2 and TRBJ2-5, reads EPEVTQTPSHQVTQMGQEVILRCVPISNHLYFYWYRQILGQKVEFLVSFYNNEISEKSEIFDDQFSVERPDGSNFTLKIRSTKLEDSAMYFCASTLRGGDETQYFGPGTRLLVL.

In this sample, this clone turned up a few times. The chain has TRBV2 and TRBJ2-5; TRBD2 aligns across 11 bases. The CDR3 spans 15 residues. Trimming at V came to 6 bases and at J to 8 bases, leaving 11 bases not matched to a gene. Germline V gene sequence: CDR1 SNHLY, CDR2 FYNNEI. As DNA, the CDR3 is TGTGCCAGCAGCCCCGACCTAGCGGGGGGTGAAACCCAGTACTTC. This encodes CASSPDLAGGETQYF.

The chain links TRBV9 to TRBJ2-3, with TRBD2 matching over 10 bases. CDR3 length equals 15 residues. V shed 4 bases, J shed 1 base, and the junction held 3 bases outside the gene matches. Germline V gene sequence: CDR1 SGDLS, CDR2 YYNGEE. The CDR3 nucleotides read TGTGCCAGCAGCCTTCTAGCGGGGGGCACAGATACGCAGTATTTT. Its protein is CASSLLAGGTDTQYF.

This sequence joins TRBV5-4 and TRBJ2-1; the D gene is possibly TRBD2 (5 bases). V shed 1 base and J shed 1 base, with 9 bases lying between them. This CDR3 is built from 15 residues. CDR1 is SGHNT and CDR2 is YYREEE in the germline V gene (reference sequence). CDR3 DNA: TGTGCCAGCAGCTTGTCCAGCGGTTCCTACAATGAGCAGTTCTTC. Protein: CASSLSSGSYNEQFF. Variable domain in full (rest from reference TRBV5-4 and TRBJ2-1): ETGVTQSPTHLIKTRGQQVTLRCSSQSGHNTVSWYQQALGQGPQFIFQYYREEENGRGNFPPRFSGLQFPNYSSELNVNALELDDSALYLCASSLSSGSYNEQFFGPGTRLTVL.

The chain has TRBV20-1 and TRBJ1-2, with D uncertain. Trimming removed 3 bases at V and 4 bases at J, with 12 bases between. The CDR3 is 13 residues long. The germline gives CDR1 DFQATT, CDR2 SNEGSKA (reference sequence). In nucleotides, the CDR3 is TGCAGTGCTAGTCACAGACCAACCTATGGCTACACCTTC. Translated, it gives CSASHRPTYGYTF.

This rearrangement joins TRBV18 to TRBJ2-3, with 10 positions matching TRBD2. Trimming took 3 bases from V and 7 from J; bases not matched to a gene: 10. Germline V gives CDR1 KGHSH, CDR2 LQKENI. This CDR3 comprises 16 residues. CDR3 DNA: TGTGCCAGCTCACCCGGACTAGCGGAGGGAGCAAATACGCAGTATTTT. Its translation is CASSPGLAEGANTQYF.

The CDR3, as DNA: TGTGCCAGCAGCCAAGGGGGCAGGGGGGAAACTGAAGCTTTCTTT. This encodes CASSQGGRGETEAFF. The V gene is TRBV3-1 (or the pseudogene TRBV3-2), the J gene TRBJ1-1, with 7 bases that match TRBD1. V trimming: 1 base; J trimming: 5 bases; junction bases outside the gene matches: 7. The CDR3 length is 15 residues. Germline V gene data show CDR1 as LGHDT and CDR2 as YNNKEL (reference sequence).